The sequence of this TCR beta chain was determined in a study of T cells after somatic rescue of genetic block. Generated by immunoSEQ multiplex PCR, the TCRdb table keeps only in-frame clones and is missing some. Of 110,000 or so clones listed, around nine tenths are singletons. Germline CDR1 reads MDHEN; CDR2 reads SYDVKM. The CDR3 extends over 12 amino acids. V lost 2 bases and J 11 bases, leaving 10 bases between the germline ends. The chain employs TRBV28 and TRBJ1-5; unclear D gene. Sequenced sample: peripheral blood mononuclear cells (PBMCs). The clonotype originates from a woman aged 18-29 years. This chain's CDR3 is CASSLGTRTQHF. The CDR3 nucleotides are TGTGCCAGCAGTTTAGGTACCCGAACCCAGCATTTT.